The rows below give T cell receptor beta chains drawn from one sample of a study of blood T cells in healthy people across ages. TCRdb called the 5' RACE reads again in MiXCR, with one record for every CDR3 protein. The data hold fewer than 1,000,000 distinct CDR3 sequences, with about 42% observed a single time. The sample taken for sequencing was blood. The receptors originated from a man in his 60s in good health. Both conserved end residues are part of each CDR3. Each record gives: J gene, clone size, V gene, CDR3 length, D gene, CDR3 DNA, CDR3 protein. The D gene is left open where the match is weak. A clone size is listed for some rows: how often the clone was seen (once, few, many), or a class if it is expanded.

J: TRBJ2-5
size: few
V: TRBV15
length: 14
D: .
DNA: TGTGCCACCAGCAGAGTTAAAGGAGGGTTAACCCAGTACTTC
CDR3: CATSRVKGGLTQYF

J: TRBJ1-2
size: .
V: TRBV29-1
length: 16
D: .
DNA: TGCAGCGTTGCCCCCCCCCGAAAGTTACGAGACTATGGCTACACCTTC
CDR3: CSVAPPRKLRDYGYTF

J: TRBJ1-2
size: few
V: TRBV4-3
length: 16
D: .
DNA: TGCGCCAGCAGCCAAGATGCCGGGCACGGGAACTATGGCTACACCTTC
CDR3: CASSQDAGHGNYGYTF

J: TRBJ2-7
size: .
V: TRBV20-1
length: 14
D: .
DNA: TGCAGTGCTAGATACCGGGACACCCACTACGAGCAGTACTTC
CDR3: CSARYRDTHYEQYF

J: TRBJ2-5
size: .
V: TRBV20-1
length: 15
D: TRBD2
DNA: TGCAGTGCTAGAGGACGGACTAGCGGGGTCAATGAGCAGTACTTC
CDR3: CSARGRTSGVNEQYF

J: TRBJ2-1
size: .
V: TRBV25-1
length: 16
D: TRBD2
DNA: TGTGCCAGCGAACTAGCGGGACGGAGCTCCTACAATGAGCAGTTCTTC
CDR3: CASELAGRSSYNEQFF

J: TRBJ2-1
size: few
V: TRBV20-1
length: 13
D: .
DNA: TGCAGTGCTAAGGGGAGCTCCTACAATGAGCAGTTCTTC
CDR3: CSAKGSSYNEQFF

J: TRBJ2-5
size: few
V: TRBV5-1
length: 16
D: TRBD2
DNA: TGCGCCAGCAGCTTGACCCTAGCGGGGAGATCCGAGACCCAGTACTTC
CDR3: CASSLTLAGRSETQYF

J: TRBJ1-2
size: once
V: TRBV4-3
length: 14
D: .
DNA: TGCGCCAGCAGCCAAGACCTACAACTTTATGGCTACACCTTC
CDR3: CASSQDLQLYGYTF

J: TRBJ1-5
size: .
V: TRBV20-1
length: 13
D: .
DNA: TGCAGTGCTTTGGCGGGGGACAATCAGCCCCAGCATTTT
CDR3: CSALAGDNQPQHF

J: TRBJ1-2
size: many
V: TRBV29-1
length: 15
D: TRBD1
DNA: TGCAGCGTTGAGGGACAGGGGGCGAGGCGGTATGGCTACACCTTC
CDR3: CSVEGQGARRYGYTF

J: TRBJ1-1
size: many
V: TRBV7-2
length: 13
D: .
DNA: TGTGCCAGCCTCCAGGGGATCAACACTGAAGCTTTCTTT
CDR3: CASLQGINTEAFF

J: TRBJ2-1
size: few
V: TRBV9
length: 15
D: TRBD2
DNA: TGTGCCAGCAGCGTAGTAGCGGGGGGTCACAATGAGCAGTTCTTC
CDR3: CASSVVAGGHNEQFF

J: TRBJ2-3
size: few
V: TRBV4-2
length: 18
D: TRBD2
DNA: TGTGCCAGCAGCCAAGGTCCGCCCGCACTAGCGGGGGGAGATACGCAGTATTTT
CDR3: CASSQGPPALAGGDTQYF

J: TRBJ2-1
size: few
V: TRBV11-3
length: 14
D: .
DNA: TGTGCCAGCAGCACCCTTTTCGGGGTCAATGAGCAGTTCTTC
CDR3: CASSTLFGVNEQFF

J: TRBJ1-1
size: .
V: TRBV9
length: 15
D: TRBD1
DNA: TGTGCCAGCAGGAGGGGACAGGGGAGAGAAACTGAAGCTTTCTTT
CDR3: CASRRGQGRETEAFF

J: TRBJ2-7
size: once
V: TRBV7-2
length: 16
D: TRBD2
DNA: TGTGCCAGCAGCCCGCGAAGAACTAGCGATGGTTACGAGCAGTATTTC
CDR3: CASSPRRTSDGYEQYF

J: TRBJ2-7
size: many
V: TRBV29-1
length: 12
D: .
DNA: TGCAGCGTTGAGAGGACCCCCTACGAGCAGTACTTC
CDR3: CSVERTPYEQYF

J: TRBJ1-1
size: few
V: TRBV6-6
length: 12
D: .
DNA: TGTGCCACCGATGATGGGGGCACTGAAGCTTTCTTT
CDR3: CATDDGGTEAFF

J: TRBJ2-1
size: .
V: TRBV14
length: 18
D: TRBD1
DNA: TGTGCCAGCAGCTCCCGGGACAGGGGTGGAATCGTCTACAATGAGCAGTTCTTC
CDR3: CASSSRDRGGIVYNEQFF

J: TRBJ1-5
size: .
V: TRBV4-1
length: 18
D: TRBD1
DNA: TGCGCCAGCAGCCAAGATGTGACAGGGCTTGCTAGCAATCAGCCCCAGCATTTT
CDR3: CASSQDVTGLASNQPQHF

J: TRBJ1-1
size: .
V: TRBV3-1
length: 13
D: TRBD1
DNA: TGTGCCAGCAGTCCGACAGGGAGGACTGAAGCTTTCTTT
CDR3: CASSPTGRTEAFF

J: TRBJ2-7
size: .
V: TRBV30
length: 16
D: TRBD1
DNA: TGTGCCTGGAGTCCTTCTCGGACAGGGAGCTCCTACGAGCAGTACTTC
CDR3: CAWSPSRTGSSYEQYF

J: TRBJ2-7
size: few
V: TRBV27
length: 14
D: .
DNA: TGTGCCAGCAGTTTTTCAGGGTCTACTTACGAGCAGTACTTC
CDR3: CASSFSGSTYEQYF

J: TRBJ2-7
size: few
V: TRBV3-1
length: 13
D: .
DNA: TGTGCCAGCAGCCAAGAACTTCGGGCCGAGCAGTACTTC
CDR3: CASSQELRAEQYF

J: TRBJ1-5
size: .
V: TRBV24-1
length: 15
D: .
DNA: TGTGCCACCACCGACAAGGGGAGGGGTAATCAGCCCCAGCATTTT
CDR3: CATTDKGRGNQPQHF

J: TRBJ1-6
size: .
V: TRBV20-1
length: 18
D: .
DNA: TGCAGTGCTAGGTCCGGACCAAGGGTGTGGAGTCAGAATTCACCCCTCCACTTT
CDR3: CSARSGPRVWSQNSPLHF

J: TRBJ2-4
size: .
V: TRBV7-2
length: 13
D: .
DNA: TGTGCCAGCAGCTTACTAGGGGGGAACATTCAGTACTTC
CDR3: CASSLLGGNIQYF

J: TRBJ2-1
size: few
V: TRBV7-9
length: 16
D: TRBD2
DNA: TGTGCCAGCAGCGCCCCTAGCGGGGGCTCCTACAATGAGCAGTTCTTC
CDR3: CASSAPSGGSYNEQFF

J: TRBJ2-7
size: .
V: TRBV4-3
length: 16
D: TRBD1
DNA: TGCGCCAGCAGCGAGTCGCTTCCGGGACAGAACTACGAGCAGTACTTC
CDR3: CASSESLPGQNYEQYF

J: TRBJ1-1
size: once
V: TRBV10-3
length: 15
D: TRBD1
DNA: TGTGCCACCAGACCCCAGACAGGGAGTGCCACTGAAGCTTTCTTT
CDR3: CATRPQTGSATEAFF

J: TRBJ1-3
size: .
V: TRBV15
length: 18
D: TRBD1
DNA: TGTGCCACCAGCATAGCCGGGACAGGACCTCGCTCTGGAAACACCATATATTTT
CDR3: CATSIAGTGPRSGNTIYF

J: TRBJ2-4
size: few
V: TRBV29-1
length: 12
D: .
DNA: TGCAGCGTTTACGGGGAATTAAACATTCAGTACTTC
CDR3: CSVYGELNIQYF

J: TRBJ1-2
size: .
V: TRBV3-1
length: 12
D: .
DNA: TGTGCCAGCAGCCAAGTCGGGTCTGGCTACACCTTC
CDR3: CASSQVGSGYTF

J: TRBJ2-3
size: .
V: TRBV6-6
length: 16
D: .
DNA: TGTGCCAGCAGTTACTTACCCACAGGACCCACAGATACGCAGTATTTT
CDR3: CASSYLPTGPTDTQYF

J: TRBJ2-7
size: few
V: TRBV20-1
length: 16
D: .
DNA: TGCAGTGCTAGAGACTCCGCCGGGACGGTCACCTACGAGCAGTACTTC
CDR3: CSARDSAGTVTYEQYF

J: TRBJ2-7
size: few
V: TRBV6-2/TRBV6-3
length: 13
D: .
DNA: TGTGCCAGCGCGTGGGGTCTCACCTACGAGCAGTACTTC
CDR3: CASAWGLTYEQYF

J: TRBJ2-1
size: .
V: TRBV24-1
length: 13
D: .
DNA: TGTGCCACCGGTACCCGCTTGGGCAATGAGCAGTTCTTC
CDR3: CATGTRLGNEQFF

J: TRBJ2-4
size: .
V: TRBV5-1
length: 17
D: TRBD2
DNA: TGCGCCAGCAGCCCGCGACTAGCGGGGGGGCTGGGGAACATTCAGTACTTC
CDR3: CASSPRLAGGLGNIQYF

J: TRBJ2-5
size: few
V: TRBV6-6
length: 13
D: TRBD1
DNA: TGTGCCAGTTTCCGGGACAGGGCTGAGACCCAGTACTTC
CDR3: CASFRDRAETQYF

J: TRBJ2-7
size: .
V: TRBV5-1
length: 15
D: TRBD1
DNA: TGCGCCAGCAGCCAGGACAGGAACATTGTTTACGAGCAGTACTTC
CDR3: CASSQDRNIVYEQYF

J: TRBJ1-4
size: .
V: TRBV10-3
length: 16
D: .
DNA: TGTGCCATCAGTGAGTCGGGTGCAACAACTAATGAAAAACTGTTTTTT
CDR3: CAISESGATTNEKLFF

J: TRBJ2-1
size: .
V: TRBV7-2
length: 13
D: .
DNA: TGTGCCAGCAGCTTAGCTAACAGGAATGAGCAGTTCTTC
CDR3: CASSLANRNEQFF

J: TRBJ2-7
size: .
V: TRBV25-1
length: 18
D: .
DNA: TGTGCCAGCAGTGAAAGGGGTGAGGGTAAGCAAGCACTCTACGAGCAGTACTTC
CDR3: CASSERGEGKQALYEQYF

J: TRBJ2-1
size: few
V: TRBV10-1
length: 16
D: .
DNA: TGCGCCAGCAGTGAGTTAAGCCCGTCGGGCTACAATGAGCAGTTCTTC
CDR3: CASSELSPSGYNEQFF